This T cell receptor (beta chain) was sequenced in a study of shared clonotypes between healthy human individuals. Study information: CD8 memory received one plate per donor, CD8 naive two, CD4 memory three and CD4 naive three. Points from the study as a whole: Shared across a few donors were roughly 5.3% of the naive CD4 clonotypes.

The CDR3 totals 12 residues. How the authors handled the data: ImmunoSEQ yielded junction-only sequences lacking quality scores, so filtering differed. The assay was immunoSEQ multiplex PCR, and TCRdb's table has in-frame clones only and misses some. That table gives V, J and clone size, and the DNA gave D and trimming. This sample carries about 820,000 clones, almost 95% of them seen once, and the ten largest clones take nearly 25%. The naive CD8 subset, CD45RO-negative cells positively selected for CCR7, excluded terminally differentiated effector memory CD45RA+ cells. A note on this clone: As yet, its antigen is unknown. Relative to the germline gene, one junction end is altered; a read error may explain this.

The sequencing sample was made of naive CD8+ T cells sorted from blood. The TCR originated in a man younger than 40 in good health. V is TRBV23-1 and J is TRBJ1-5; TRBD1 agrees at 7 bases. TRBV23-1 is annotated as an ORF whose role is uncertain. CDR3 protein: CASSPTGSYLPF. CDR3 in DNA: TGCGCCAGCAGTCCGACAGGGAGTTACCTGCCTTTT.